Below, 22 T cell receptor beta chains from the same sample are listed, as sequenced in a study of blood T cell repertoires in COVID-19. Some clones are missing from TCRdb's copy, which holds only in-frame ones; the method was immunoSEQ multiplex PCR. The data contain approximately 100,000 clones, roughly 92% of them singletons. What was sequenced was peripheral blood. The receptors here all came from a man in his fifties or sixties with active COVID-19.

The genes are TRBV6-5 and TRBJ2-1; 8 bases agree with TRBD1. V dropped 6 bases and J dropped 0; count of bases not matched to a gene: 4. CDR1 is MNHEY, CDR2 SVGAGI, per germline. The CDR3 has 15 residues. CDR3 DNA sequence: TGTGCCAGCAGGCGGACAGGGAGCTCCTACAATGAGCAGTTCTTC. It encodes CASRRTGSSYNEQFF.

The CDR3 DNA sequence: TGCGCCAGCAGCTTGGCCCGGGGGAACACTGAAGCTTTCTTT. Translation gives CASSLARGNTEAFF. The rearrangement uses TRBV5-1 and TRBJ1-1; no definite D call. The germline CDR1 and CDR2 sequences are SGHRS and YFSETQ. The CDR3 runs 14 residues. Trimming pared 0 bases from V and 1 base from J, leaving 7 bases between.

This sequence joins TRBV10-2 and TRBJ1-1; D is perhaps TRBD1 (6 bases). Germline V gene sequence: CDR1 WSHSY, CDR2 SAAADI. The V end was cut by 8 bases, the J end by 1 base, with 14 bases between. The CDR3 spans 14 residues. The CDR3 loop is CASLGTSPNTEAFF. The DNA for the CDR3 is TGCGCCAGCCTTGGGACAAGCCCGAACACTGAAGCTTTCTTT.

This chain connects TRBV28 to TRBJ1-4; 9 bases fit TRBD1. CDR1 and CDR2 (germline): MDHEN, SYDVKM. The CDR3 is made up of 15 amino acids. Trimming took 5 bases from V and 7 from J; bases not matched to a gene: 8. CDR3 nucleotides: TGTGCCAGCAGTAGAACCGGGACAGGGCCTGAAAAACTGTTTTTT. It is translated as CASSRTGTGPEKLFF.

The J gene is TRBJ2-7, the V gene TRBV18, with 9 bases matching TRBD2. Germline V CDR1 and CDR2: KGHSH, LQKENI. This CDR3 region has 15 residues. The V and J ends lost 6 bases and 0 bases, in that order; junction bases with no gene match: 6. The CDR3 loop is CASSPSGTISYEQYF. Here the CDR3 DNA reads TGTGCCAGCTCCCCTAGCGGGACTATCTCCTACGAGCAGTACTTC.

The chain combines TRBV18 with TRBJ2-3; TRBD2 is a possible D gene (6 bases). Germline V lookup: CDR1 KGHSH, CDR2 LQKENI. V lost 4 bases and J lost 4, with 21 bases in between. CDR3 length: 17 residues. The CDR3 sequence: CASSRPLAPTWADTQYF. The CDR3 coding sequence is TGTGCCAGCTCACGACCGCTAGCGCCTACTTGGGCAGATACGCAGTATTTT.

The gene calls are TRBV28 and TRBJ1-6, with D perhaps matching TRBD1 (6 bases). V was trimmed by 3 bases and J by 1 base, leaving 10 bases between them. Germline CDR1 MDHEN, CDR2 SYDVKM. The CDR3 sequence is 16 residues long. CDR3 amino acids: CASSLYRVSYNSPLHF. The CDR3 coding sequence is TGTGCCAGCAGTTTGTACAGGGTTTCCTATAATTCACCCCTCCACTTT.

This clone was counted a few times. The chain carries TRBV4-2 and TRBJ2-7; D gene uncertain. V dropped 0 bases and J dropped 6 bases, with 18 bases sitting between them. Germline-derived CDR1 and CDR2 are LGHNA and YNFKEQ. This CDR3 is built from 16 residues. CDR3 loop: CASSQDQALPKAEQYF. The DNA of the CDR3 is TGTGCCAGCAGCCAAGACCAGGCCCTCCCGAAGGCCGAGCAGTACTTC.

The chain links TRBV3-1 (or the pseudogene TRBV3-2) to TRBJ1-2; TRBD1 agrees at 7 bases. The V gene's germline CDR1 is LGHDT and CDR2 YNNKEL (reference sequence). The V gene end was trimmed by 2 bases and the J gene end by 5 bases; junction bases not matched to a gene: 8. This CDR3 has 15 residues. Written as DNA, the CDR3 is TGTGCCAGCAGCCAAAACGGGGGACAGAGATATGGCTACACCTTC. Amino acid sequence: CASSQNGGQRYGYTF.

J is TRBJ2-7 and V is TRBV30; a weak D match, TRBD1 (5 bases). Germline V lookup: CDR1 GTSNPN, CDR2 SVGIG (reference sequence). The CDR3 is 14 amino acids. Trimming cost V 1 base and J 0 bases, with 10 bases left between them. CDR3 protein: CAWSADRSSYEQYF. CDR3 DNA: TGTGCCTGGAGTGCTGACAGAAGCTCCTACGAGCAGTACTTC.

The CDR3 DNA reads TGTGCCAGCAGCCTCGAGCGGTTCTCCTACAATGAGCAGTTCTTC. Amino acid sequence: CASSLERFSYNEQFF. V usage is TRBV6-2 or TRBV6-3 and J usage is TRBJ2-1; D is possibly TRBD2 (5 bases). The CDR3 is made up of 15 amino acids. V lost 6 bases and J 0 bases, leaving 12 bases between the germline ends. Germline CDR1 MNHEY, CDR2 SVGEGT.

V and J are TRBV19 and TRBJ2-2; 11 bases align to TRBD2. V dropped 8 bases and J dropped 2; count of bases not matched to a gene: 7. Germline V CDR1 and CDR2: LNHDA, SQIVND (reference sequence). The CDR3 length is 16 residues. CDR3 in DNA: TGTGCCAGTGCACTAGCGGGAGCCCAAAACACCGGGGAGCTGTTTTTT. Translated: CASALAGAQNTGELFF. Complete variable domain (other parts from reference TRBV19 and TRBJ2-2): DGGITQSPKYLFRKEGQNVTLSCEQNLNHDAMYWYRQDPGQGLRLIYYSQIVNDFQKGDIAEGYSVSREKKESFPLTVTSAQKNPTAFYLCASALAGAQNTGELFFGEGSRLTVL.

The chain recombines TRBV5-4 with TRBJ1-6; no firm D call. The CDR3 is 13 amino acids. Germline V gene sequence: CDR1 SGHNT, CDR2 YYREEE (reference sequence). V was shortened by 1 base and J by 7 bases, with 6 bases between the two germline ends. The CDR3 is CASSLLQNSPLHF. CDR3 nucleotide sequence: TGTGCCAGCAGCTTGCTTCAGAATTCACCCCTCCACTTT. Drawing the rest from reference TRBV5-4 and TRBJ1-6, the complete variable domain is ETGVTQSPTHLIKTRGQQVTLRCSSQSGHNTVSWYQQALGQGPQFIFQYYREEENGRGNFPPRFSGLQFPNYSSELNVNALELDDSALYLCASSLLQNSPLHFGNGTRLTVT.

This chain links TRBV5-1 with TRBJ2-1; TRBD2 matches at 11 bases. From germline, CDR1 is SGHRS and CDR2 YFSETQ. The CDR3 loop spans 16 amino acids. J lost 1 base, V lost 5 bases, and 5 bases had no gene match. The CDR3 DNA reads TGCGCCAGCAGGACTATAGCGGGGGGGTCCTACAATGAGCAGTTCTTC. Translated, it gives CASRTIAGGSYNEQFF.

This chain uses TRBV19 with TRBJ2-5; TRBD2 matches 7 bases. Germline V gene lookup returns CDR1 LNHDA and CDR2 SQIVND (reference sequence). The CDR3 is 16 amino acids. Trimming cost V 5 bases and J 3 bases; bases outside gene matches: 12. This CDR3 is CASSPGGGVGEETQYF. CDR3 DNA sequence: TGTGCCAGTAGTCCCGGTGGGGGGGTCGGGGAAGAGACCCAGTACTTC.

V is TRBV5-1 and J is TRBJ2-7; TRBD2 matches at 8 bases. CDR1 is SGHRS and CDR2 is YFSETQ in the germline V gene. V lost 6 bases and J lost 5; bases outside the gene matches: 13. This CDR3 has 15 residues. The CDR3 is CASTPGGGERHEQYF. As DNA, the CDR3 is TGCGCCAGCACCCCGGGGGGGGGCGAACGCCACGAGCAGTACTTC.

V usage is TRBV7-8 and J usage is TRBJ2-1; 9 positions agree with TRBD2. The V and J ends lost 5 bases and 10 bases, in that order; junction bases with no gene match: 12. Germline V gives CDR1 SGHVS, CDR2 FQNEAQ. The CDR3 is made up of 15 amino acids. CDR3 sequence: CASSRTSVWSGEQFF. The CDR3 DNA follows: TGTGCCAGCAGCCGGACTAGCGTTTGGAGTGGAGAGCAGTTCTTC.

This clone was counted between two and nine times. This sequence joins TRBV10-1 and TRBJ2-2; D gene ambiguous. Trimming removed 0 bases at V and 5 bases at J, with 13 bases between. The CDR3 consists of 16 residues. From germline, CDR1 is WNHNN and CDR2 SYGVQD (reference sequence). In DNA form, the CDR3 reads TGCGCCAGCAGTGAGTCGGGTAGCCCCCGGACCGGGGAGCTGTTTTTT. Encoded protein: CASSESGSPRTGELFF.

This sequence joins TRBV28 and TRBJ1-2; 10 bases align to TRBD1. The CDR3 contains 14 residues. In germline, CDR1 is MDHEN, CDR2 SYDVKM. Trimming at V came to 7 bases and at J to 3 bases, leaving 5 bases not matched to a gene. CDR3 nucleotides: TGTGCCAGCAACCCGACAGGGGGCGACTATGGCTACACCTTC. Amino acid sequence: CASNPTGGDYGYTF.

This chain joins TRBV9 and TRBJ1-4, with TRBD1 matching 7 bases. Per the germline V gene, CDR1 is SGDLS and CDR2 is YYNGEE. V dropped 4 bases and J dropped 0; count of bases not matched to a gene: 0. This CDR3 comprises 14 residues. The CDR3 nucleotides read TGTGCCAGCAGCCAGGGGGCAACTAATGAAAAACTGTTTTTT. Translated: CASSQGATNEKLFF.

This sequence joins TRBV28 and TRBJ1-3, with D tentatively TRBD1 (5 bases). The CDR3 sequence is 14 residues long. With 8 bases removed from V and 2 bases from J, the gap between germline ends came to 13 bases. From germline, CDR1 is MDHEN and CDR2 SYDVKM. The CDR3 region is CASYNSGAGNTIYF. The CDR3 DNA sequence: TGTGCCAGCTATAACTCGGGGGCTGGAAACACCATATATTTT.

Only one count was recorded for this clone. The chain has TRBV27 and TRBJ2-7, with D maybe TRBD2 (7 bases). Germline V CDR1 and CDR2: MNHEY, SMNVEV (reference sequence). V was pared by 8 bases and J by 4 bases, with 30 bases between. The CDR3 loop spans 18 amino acids. CDR3 bases: TGTGCCAGCCGTGGGGTAGGGCGGGAGAGGGGGGTCGTGTACGAGCAGTACTTC. Translation: CASRGVGRERGVVYEQYF.